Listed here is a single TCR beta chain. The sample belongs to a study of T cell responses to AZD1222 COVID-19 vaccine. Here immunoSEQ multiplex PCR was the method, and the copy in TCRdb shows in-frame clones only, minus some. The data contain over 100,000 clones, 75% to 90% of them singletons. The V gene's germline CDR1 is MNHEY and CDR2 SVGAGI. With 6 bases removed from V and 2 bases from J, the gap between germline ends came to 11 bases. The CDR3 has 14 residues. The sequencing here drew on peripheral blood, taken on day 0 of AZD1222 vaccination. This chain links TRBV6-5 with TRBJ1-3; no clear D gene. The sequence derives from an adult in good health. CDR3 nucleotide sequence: TGTGCCAGCAGCCCAGAGGCCCCTGGAAACACCATATATTTT. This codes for CASSPEAPGNTIYF.